Following are 14 T cell receptor beta chains from one sample sequenced in a study of immune heterogeneity within non-small cell lung tumors. The authors used about 600 ng of bulk tumor genomic DNA per sample as template. Biopsy collection occurred during surgery, with several far-apart biopsies per primary tumor. Samples came from untreated patients having curative surgery for newly diagnosed non-small cell lung cancer. Amplifying TCR beta CDR3 involved multiplex PCR carried out with 32 V and 13 J primers. TCRdb re-called the multiplex PCR reads with MiXCR, one entry per CDR3 protein. The table records tens of thousands of distinct CDR3 sequences, more than 25% of them present only once. Sequencing was carried out using lung tumor tissue. The receptors stem from a man aged 35 to 55 with non-small cell lung cancer.

On this clonotype: The CDR3 does not close with the conserved phenylalanine or tryptophan, likely indicating a read error. The rearrangement joins TRBV11-2 to TRBJ2-3, with 11 bases matching TRBD2. In germline, CDR1 is SGHAT, CDR2 FQNNGV. CDR3 size: 17 residues. The CDR3 is CARSSYLLAGEFNTQYI. CDR3 in DNA: TGTGCCAGAAGCTCTTACTTACTAGCGGGAGAGTTTAATACGCAGTATATT.

On this clonotype: A read error may be the cause here, since a much bigger clone is one base away. The chain is built from TRBV9 and TRBJ2-1, with 8 nucleotides matching TRBD2. Trimming at V came to 2 bases and at J to 5 bases, leaving 12 bases not matched to a gene. Germline V gives CDR1 SGDLS, CDR2 YYNGEE. The CDR3 has 17 amino acids. The CDR3 spells CASSVRYVLAENNEQFF. CDR3 coding DNA: TGTGCCAGCAGCGTCCGATACGTACTAGCGGAGAACAATGAGCAGTTCTTC.

This clonotype was observed at least ten times. V gene TRBV7-2 combines with J gene TRBJ1-5; 7 positions match TRBD1. CDR1 is SGHTA, CDR2 FQGNSA, per germline. V trimming: 5 bases; J trimming: 4 bases; junction bases outside the gene matches: 8. The CDR3 spans 15 residues. Written as DNA, the CDR3 is TGTGCCAGCAGCCGGGACAGCACCTTTAATCAGCCCCAGCATTTT. This sequence encodes CASSRDSTFNQPQHF.

This clonotype occurred a few times. V gene TRBV4-3 combines with J gene TRBJ2-2; TRBD2 agrees at 10 bases. The germline CDR1 and CDR2 sequences are LGHNA and YSLEER. The CDR3 is 16 amino acids. The ends lost 4 bases at V and 4 bases at J; junction bases unmatched: 6. CDR3 amino acids: CASSLGLAWSTGELFF. The CDR3 bases are TGCGCCAGCAGCCTGGGACTAGCGTGGTCCACCGGGGAGCTGTTTTTT.

V usage is TRBV30 and J usage is TRBJ2-4; D may be TRBD1 or TRBD2 (6 bases each). The CDR3 is made up of 14 amino acids. Trimming removed 3 bases from V and 10 bases from J, with 19 bases in between. Looked up from germline, CDR1 is GTSNPN and CDR2 is SVGIG (reference sequence). CDR3 DNA sequence: TGTGCCTGGAGCGTGACAGGAGGGAGAAAAATTCAGTACTTC. Its translation: CAWSVTGGRKIQYF.

By its share, this clonotype is medium-sized (0.01 to 0.1%). CDR3 region: CASSYQAGSGGYTF. Here the CDR3 DNA reads TGTGCCAGCAGCTACCAGGCAGGATCGGGCGGCTACACCTTC. The chain is built from TRBV7-9 and TRBJ1-2; D uncertain. The CDR3 is 14 amino acids. The V end lost 4 bases, the J end lost 8 bases, and 17 bases lay between the germline ends. The V gene's germline CDR1 is SEHNR and CDR2 FQNEAQ (reference sequence). Variable domain in full (rest from reference TRBV7-9 and TRBJ1-2): DTGVSQNPRHKITKRGQNVTFRCDPISEHNRLYWYRQTLGQGPEFLTYFQNEAQLEKSRLLSDRFSAERPKGSFSTLEIQRTEQGDSAMYLCASSYQAGSGGYTFGSGTRLTVV.

There are a few counts of this clonotype. The chain joins TRBV20-1 to TRBJ2-1, with 7 bases that match TRBD2. The CDR3 runs 12 residues. Germline-derived CDR1 and CDR2 are DFQATT and SNEGSKA (reference sequence). V trimming: 1 base; J trimming: 9 bases; junction bases outside the gene matches: 3. For the CDR3, the DNA is TGCAGTGCTAGAGGGCTAGCGGTTGAGCAGTTCTTC. Its translation: CSARGLAVEQFF.

There are many counts of this clonotype. The chain is built from TRBV10-3 and TRBJ2-7, with D possibly being TRBD2 (5 bases). CDR1 is ENHRY, CDR2 SYGVKD, per germline. The CDR3 is made up of 13 amino acids. The germline V and J ends were trimmed by 8 bases and 0 bases, with 11 bases remaining between them. This chain's CDR3 is CAIGGASSYEQYF. CDR3 sequence (DNA): TGTGCCATCGGAGGAGCTAGCTCCTACGAGCAGTACTTC.

Details on this clonotype: Possible read error: a much larger clone is one base away. The V gene is TRBV6-1, the J gene TRBJ1-1; D is possibly TRBD1 (5 bases). This CDR3 has 16 amino acids. Germline assignment: CDR1 MNHNS and CDR2 SASEGT. With 9 bases removed from V and 5 bases from J, the gap between germline ends came to 25 bases. The CDR3 nucleotides are TGTGCCAGAAGTCGACGAACCGGGACTGGGAAGACTGAAGCTTTCTTT. The encoded protein is CARSRRTGTGKTEAFF.

In its sample, this clonotype is medium-sized (0.01 to 0.1%). J is TRBJ2-7 and V is TRBV10-3; 13 bases map to TRBD2. Germline V CDR1 and CDR2: ENHRY, SYGVKD. Trimming took 0 bases from V and 3 from J; bases not matched to a gene: 2. The CDR3 length is 16 residues. CDR3 sequence reads: CAISESGLAGVYEQYF. In nucleotides, the CDR3 is TGTGCCATCAGTGAGTCAGGACTAGCGGGAGTCTACGAGCAGTACTTC.

In this sample, this clonotype turned up a few times. The CDR3 does not end in the conserved phenylalanine or tryptophan, so this is likely a read error. The chain employs TRBV7-2 and TRBJ2-1, with TRBD2 matching over 13 bases. Germline-derived CDR1 and CDR2 are SGHTA and FQGNSA. J gave up 4 bases and V 2 bases, and 5 bases lay outside the gene matches. The CDR3 totals 17 residues. CDR3 loop: CASSLRTSGSRYNEQFL. As DNA, the CDR3 is TGTGCCAGCAGCTTACGGACTAGCGGGAGTAGGTACAATGAGCAGTTCTTA.

For this clonotype: This clone may be a read error of a much larger clone one base away. The rearrangement uses TRBV11-3 and TRBJ2-7, with 9 bases matching TRBD2. This CDR3 comprises 15 residues. Germline V lookup: CDR1 SGHNT, CDR2 YENEEA. The DNA of the CDR3 is TGTGCCAGCAGTCCGAAGGCGGGAGGGCCAGAAGAGCATTACTTC. As protein: CASSPKAGGPEEHYF.

Details on this clonotype: A read error may account for a junction end that differs from germline. This chain joins TRBV20-1 and TRBJ1-5, with 7 bases aligning to TRBD1. This CDR3 is built from 14 residues. Germline lookup yields CDR1 DFQATT and CDR2 SNEGSKA (reference sequence). The CDR3 DNA reads TGCAGTGCCTGGGACAGCCGTAGCTATCAGCCCCAGCATTTT. This gives the protein CSAWDSRSYQPQHF.

This clonotype was found many times. The chain couples TRBV19 to TRBJ2-7; D tentatively reads TRBD1 or TRBD2 (5 bases each). Germline V gene lookup returns CDR1 LNHDA and CDR2 SQIVND (reference sequence). CDR3 length equals 14 residues. The V gene lost 6 bases and the J gene lost 2 bases, with 14 bases spanning the gap. CDR3 in amino acids: CASSLRDLPYEQYF. In DNA form, the CDR3 reads TGTGCCAGTAGCCTCCGGGACCTCCCCTACGAGCAGTACTTC.